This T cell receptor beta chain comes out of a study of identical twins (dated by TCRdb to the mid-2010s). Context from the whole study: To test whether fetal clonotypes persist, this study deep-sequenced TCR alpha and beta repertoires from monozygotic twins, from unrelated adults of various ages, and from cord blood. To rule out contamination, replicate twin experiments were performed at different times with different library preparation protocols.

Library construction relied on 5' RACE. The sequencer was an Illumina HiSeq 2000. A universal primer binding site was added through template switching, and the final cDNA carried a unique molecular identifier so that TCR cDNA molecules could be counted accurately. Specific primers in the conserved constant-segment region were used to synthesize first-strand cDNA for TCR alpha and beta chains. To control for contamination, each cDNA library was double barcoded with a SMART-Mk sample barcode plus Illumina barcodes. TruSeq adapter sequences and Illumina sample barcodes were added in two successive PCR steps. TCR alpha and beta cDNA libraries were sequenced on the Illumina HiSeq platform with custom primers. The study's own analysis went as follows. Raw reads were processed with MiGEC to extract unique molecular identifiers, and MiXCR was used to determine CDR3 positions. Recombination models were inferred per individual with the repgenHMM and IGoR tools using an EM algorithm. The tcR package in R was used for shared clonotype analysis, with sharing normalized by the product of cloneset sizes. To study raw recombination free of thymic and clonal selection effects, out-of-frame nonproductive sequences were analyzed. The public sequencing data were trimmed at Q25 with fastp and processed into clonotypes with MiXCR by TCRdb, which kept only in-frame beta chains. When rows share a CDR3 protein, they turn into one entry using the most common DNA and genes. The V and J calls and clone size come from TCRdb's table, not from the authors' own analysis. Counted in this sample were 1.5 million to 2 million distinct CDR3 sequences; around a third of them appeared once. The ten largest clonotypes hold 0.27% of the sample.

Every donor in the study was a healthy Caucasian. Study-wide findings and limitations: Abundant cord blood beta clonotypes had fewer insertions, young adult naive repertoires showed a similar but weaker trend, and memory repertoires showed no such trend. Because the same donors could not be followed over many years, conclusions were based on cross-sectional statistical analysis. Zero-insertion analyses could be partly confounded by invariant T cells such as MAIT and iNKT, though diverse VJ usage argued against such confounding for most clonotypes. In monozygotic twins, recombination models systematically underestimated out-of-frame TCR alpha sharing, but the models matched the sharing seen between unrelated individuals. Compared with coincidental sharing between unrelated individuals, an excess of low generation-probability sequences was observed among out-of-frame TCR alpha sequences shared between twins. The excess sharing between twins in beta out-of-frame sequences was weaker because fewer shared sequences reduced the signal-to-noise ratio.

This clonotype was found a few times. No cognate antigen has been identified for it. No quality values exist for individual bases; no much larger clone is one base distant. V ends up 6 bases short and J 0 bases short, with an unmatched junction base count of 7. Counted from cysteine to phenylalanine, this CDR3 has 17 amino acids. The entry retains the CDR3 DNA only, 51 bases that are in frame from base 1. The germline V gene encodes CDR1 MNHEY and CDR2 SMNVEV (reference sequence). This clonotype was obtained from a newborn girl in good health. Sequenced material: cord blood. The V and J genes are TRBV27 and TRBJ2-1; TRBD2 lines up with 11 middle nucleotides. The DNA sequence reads TGTGCCAGCAGGCCCCGACTAGCGGGAAGCTCCTACAATGAGCAGTTCTTC. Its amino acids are CASRPRLAGSSYNEQFF.